This T cell receptor beta chain was documented in a study of PD-1 blockade in classical Hodgkin lymphoma. Findings of the study overall: The CD4+ diversity rise by C4D1 was clearest in complete responders. Patients newly diagnosed and complete responders had comparable baseline diversity. The drivers behind the repertoire differences, possibly disease activity or prior therapy, remain undefined.

Generated by immunoSEQ multiplex PCR, the TCRdb table keeps only in-frame clones and is missing some. Of under 60,000 clones listed, around nine tenths are singletons. Losses at the gene ends were 5 bases for V and 2 bases for J; bases not matched to a gene: 11. The germline gives CDR1 SEHNR, CDR2 FQNEAQ (reference sequence). The CDR3 covers 18 residues. Regarding this clone: Its antigen is not identified.

The time point: cycle 4 day 1 (C4D1), after 6 weeks of nivolumab. Each patient experienced a relapse that followed autologous stem cell transplantation, and brentuximab vedotin exposure varied. This receptor was taken from a human donor with classical Hodgkin lymphoma. The input for sequencing was peripheral blood mononuclear cells (PBMCs), taken before the fourth cycle of nivolumab. The chain carries TRBV7-9 and TRBJ2-1; 11 positions match TRBD2. The CDR3 region is CASSNRTSGSSTYNEQFF. CDR3 coding DNA: TGTGCCAGCAGCAACAGAACTAGCGGGAGTTCCACCTACAATGAGCAGTTCTTC.